This T cell receptor beta chain was retrieved from a study of low-dose radiotherapy and immunotherapy resistance in tumors. About the research overall: Cohort 1 got 0.5 Gy per fraction every 2 weeks, 6.5 Gy in total. Dosing of intravenous cyclophosphamide at 200 mg/m2 occurred every two weeks and took place one day prior to radiation and immunotherapy. Aspirin was administered orally at 300 mg daily for four cycles, commencing on cycle 1 day 1.

At least ten counts were recorded for this clonotype. The CDR3 is 15 residues long. Specified time point: after trial treatment. Specified treatment: LDRT plus nivolumab, ipilimumab, low-dose cyclophosphamide and aspirin (RACIN trial). The study gave donors nivolumab, ipilimumab, aspirin, low-dose cyclophosphamide and low-dose radiotherapy. TCRs underwent 20 PCR cycles of amplification with a constant-region primer and V-primer adapter. TCRdb itself ran the reads through MiXCR, one entry per CDR3 protein. Of approximately 52,000 distinct CDR3 sequences listed, around 33% are singletons. This specimen consisted of PBMCs, obtained after low-dose radiotherapy plus immunotherapy. The chain is built from TRBV21-1 and TRBJ2-3; TRBD1 reflects the table's D call only, with no check against the DNA. TRBV21-1 is a known pseudogene. This receptor was identified in a male donor with rectosigmoid adenocarcinoma. The CDR3 DNA reads as TGTGCCCCACGGAGGGGGGCCGGTTGCACAGATACGCAGTATTTT. Protein sequence: CAPRRGAGCTDTQYF.